This T cell receptor (beta chain) was identified during a study of technical replicates of blood from a handful of donors. Profiling relied on immunoSEQ multiplex PCR, and the TCRdb table lists in-frame clones only, not all of them. The sample shows roughly 72,000 clones, about nine tenths of them seen only once. Germline CDR1 reads MDHEN; CDR2 reads SYDVKM. The CDR3 sequence is 15 residues long. Trimming shortened V by 2 bases and J by 8 bases, and 18 bases separated the two germline ends. The chain employs TRBV28 and TRBJ1-2, with a possible D match to TRBD1 (6 bases). This clonotype was sampled from a human donor in good health. Specimen: T cells isolated from PBMCs. The CDR3 DNA reads TGTGCCAGCAGTTTAGGGCAGGGGTTATTAGGCGGCTACACCTTC. Translated: CASSLGQGLLGGYTF.